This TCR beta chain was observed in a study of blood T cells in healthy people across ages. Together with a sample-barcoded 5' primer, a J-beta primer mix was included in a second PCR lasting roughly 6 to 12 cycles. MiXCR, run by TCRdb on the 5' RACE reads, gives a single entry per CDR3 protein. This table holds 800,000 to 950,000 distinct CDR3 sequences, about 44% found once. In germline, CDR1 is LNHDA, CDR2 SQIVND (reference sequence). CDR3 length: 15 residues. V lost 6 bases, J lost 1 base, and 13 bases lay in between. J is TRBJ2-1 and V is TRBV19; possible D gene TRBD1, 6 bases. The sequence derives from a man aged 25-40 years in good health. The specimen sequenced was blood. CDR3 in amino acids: CASSTQGNSYNEQFF. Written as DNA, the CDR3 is TGTGCCAGTAGCACCCAGGGGAATTCCTACAATGAGCAGTTCTTC.